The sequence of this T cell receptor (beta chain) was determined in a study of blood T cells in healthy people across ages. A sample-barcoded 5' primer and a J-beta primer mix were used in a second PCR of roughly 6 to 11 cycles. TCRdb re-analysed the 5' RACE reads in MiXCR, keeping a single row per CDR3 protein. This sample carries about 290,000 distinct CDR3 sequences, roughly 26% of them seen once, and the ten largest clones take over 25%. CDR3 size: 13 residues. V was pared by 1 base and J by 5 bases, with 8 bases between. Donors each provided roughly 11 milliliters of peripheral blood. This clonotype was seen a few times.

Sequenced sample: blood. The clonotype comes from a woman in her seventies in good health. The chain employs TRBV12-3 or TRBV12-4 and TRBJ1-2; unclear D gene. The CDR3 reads CASSLGRGYGYTF. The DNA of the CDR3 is TGTGCCAGCAGTTTAGGGAGAGGATATGGCTACACCTTC.